This T cell receptor (beta chain) was sequenced for a study of CD8+CD57+ T cells in acquired aplastic anemia. Study as a whole: Sorting CD4+ and CD8+ cells gave DNA averaging about 3.2 ug.

Genomic DNA constituted the template upon which TCR beta VDJ and CDR3 profiling was performed. TCRdb recomputed calls from the reads with MiXCR, one row per CDR3 protein. The table includes around 430,000 distinct CDR3 sequences, around 30% detected once. Patients picked for sequencing had shown CD8+CD57+ cell expansion detected by flow cytometry. Sequencing was done on a sample of sorted CD4+, CD8+, or CD8+CD57+ T cells (not recorded which) from PBMCs. The clonotype comes from a human donor with aplastic anemia.

The CDR3 bases are TGTGCCAGCAGTTACGGGACAGGGGCCAATCAGCCCCAGCATTTT. Residues: CASSYGTGANQPQHF. J is TRBJ1-5 and V is TRBV6-5; TRBD1 agrees at 10 bases. Germline CDR1 MNHEY, CDR2 SVGAGI. Trimming removed 2 bases from V and 3 bases from J; junction bases left unmatched: 1. The CDR3 spans 15 residues.